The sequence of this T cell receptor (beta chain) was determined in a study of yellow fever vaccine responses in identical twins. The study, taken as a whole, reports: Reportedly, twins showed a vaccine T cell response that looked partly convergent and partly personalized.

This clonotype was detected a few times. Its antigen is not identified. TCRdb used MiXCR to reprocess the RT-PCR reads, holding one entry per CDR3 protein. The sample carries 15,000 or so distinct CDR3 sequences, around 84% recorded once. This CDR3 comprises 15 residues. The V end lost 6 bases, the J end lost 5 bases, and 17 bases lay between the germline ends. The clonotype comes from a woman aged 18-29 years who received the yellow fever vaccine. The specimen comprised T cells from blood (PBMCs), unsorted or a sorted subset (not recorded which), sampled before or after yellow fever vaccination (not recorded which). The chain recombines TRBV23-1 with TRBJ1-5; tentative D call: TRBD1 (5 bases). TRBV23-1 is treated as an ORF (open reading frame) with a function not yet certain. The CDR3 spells CASSHVTGGDQPQHF. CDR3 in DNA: TGCGCCAGCAGCCACGTTACCGGGGGAGATCAGCCCCAGCATTTT.